These T cell receptor beta chains were read from a single sample in a study of T-cell memory formation after mild COVID-19. TCRdb reprocessed the 5' RACE reads via MiXCR and lists one record per CDR3 protein. The sample gives 430,000 or so distinct CDR3 sequences, roughly 23% of which show up once; approximately 13% is in the top ten. Input material: PBMCs or a T cell subset sorted from them (not recorded which). These TCRs come from an adult woman who had mild COVID-19 (a few samples of this study predate the infection). Cell type and time point are not known. The CDR3 runs from the conserved cysteine through the conserved F or W. Each record gives: D gene, J gene, V gene, clone size, CDR3 DNA, CDR3 protein. D genes are given only for firm matches. Size is omitted from some rows. Given values are once, few, many or a class for expanded clones.

TRBD2	TRBJ2-1	TRBV7-3	few	TGTGCCAGCAGCTGGACTAGCGGAGCCTACAATGAGCAGTTCTTC	CASSWTSGAYNEQFF
-	TRBJ1-2	TRBV24-1	few	TGTGCCACCAGTGATACCGTCTATGGCTACACCTTC	CATSDTVYGYTF
-	TRBJ1-4	TRBV12-3/TRBV12-4	-	TGTGCCAGCCTCTACTCAAGGATTGAAAAACTGTTTTTT	CASLYSRIEKLFF
-	TRBJ2-5	TRBV7-9	few	TGTGCCAGCAGCTTAGTACGGGGACCCCAAGAGACCCAGTACTTC	CASSLVRGPQETQYF
-	TRBJ2-7	TRBV7-8	-	TGTGCCAGCAGCTTAACGGGATGGGAGCAGTACTTC	CASSLTGWEQYF
-	TRBJ1-1	TRBV27	-	TGTGCCACCTCAGGAGGAGGCACTGAAGCTTTCTTT	CATSGGGTEAFF
TRBD2	TRBJ2-4	TRBV7-9	-	TGTGCCAGCGGCGTCGGGGGGGCAGAGGACATTCAGTACTTC	CASGVGGAEDIQYF
-	TRBJ2-2	TRBV5-4	few	TGTGCCAGCAGGTCCGGTACCGGGGAGCTGTTTTTT	CASRSGTGELFF
-	TRBJ1-2	TRBV6-4	-	TGTGCCAGCAGTGACTCGGAGACTAGCTATGGCTACACCTTC	CASSDSETSYGYTF
-	TRBJ2-7	TRBV5-1	-	TGCGCCAGCAGCTTGGCCCCAGGTATCGGGGACGAGCAGTACTTC	CASSLAPGIGDEQYF
TRBD1	TRBJ2-7	TRBV7-6	few	TGTGCCAGCAGCTTAGCCGAGATTTGGACAGGGCCCTACGAGCAGTACTTC	CASSLAEIWTGPYEQYF
-	TRBJ1-1	TRBV7-2	few	TGTGCCAGCAGCTTCACGAGGAGAATGAACACTGAAGCTTTCTTT	CASSFTRRMNTEAFF
-	TRBJ1-5	TRBV24-1	few	TGTGCCACCAGTTCCCCGACAGACCCCGAGAAGTTTAGCAATCAGCCCCAGCATTTT	CATSSPTDPEKFSNQPQHF
-	TRBJ2-7	TRBV25-1	few	TGTGCCAGCAAGGGGCCCGGTCCCTACGAGCAGTACTTC	CASKGPGPYEQYF
-	TRBJ2-1	TRBV7-8	-	TGTGCCAGCAGCTTAGACCGGGGGACTTACAATGAGCAGTTCTTC	CASSLDRGTYNEQFF
TRBD1	TRBJ2-3	TRBV2	-	TGTGCCAGCAGTCCCTACGGACAGGGCACAGATACGCAGTATTTT	CASSPYGQGTDTQYF
-	TRBJ2-3	TRBV7-9	few	TGTGCCAGCAGCTCCCAGGAGGGGGATACGCAGTATTTT	CASSSQEGDTQYF
-	TRBJ2-6	TRBV3-1	few	TGTGCCAGCAGCCGGACCCCTCACAGGGATCCCGAAACTGGGGCCAACGTCCTGACTTTC	CASSRTPHRDPETGANVLTF
-	TRBJ2-5	TRBV20-1	few	TGCAGTGCTAGAGGGGAGGCGGTGGAGACCCAGTACTTC	CSARGEAVETQYF
-	TRBJ1-6	TRBV9	-	TGTGCCACCGCCGGCGGACCCAATTCACCCCTCCACTTT	CATAGGPNSPLHF
TRBD2	TRBJ2-1	TRBV3-1	few	TGTGCCAGCAGCCAAGCGGCTAGCGGGGGGAGGAATGAGCAGTTCTTC	CASSQAASGGRNEQFF
-	TRBJ2-2	TRBV27	few	TGTGCCAGCAGTTTAAGGCTAGGAAACACCGGGGAGCTGTTTTTT	CASSLRLGNTGELFF
-	TRBJ2-7	TRBV7-2	few	TGTGCCAGCAGTTACCTCGTGACAGGACGGAATCCCACGCAGTACTTC	CASSYLVTGRNPTQYF
-	TRBJ2-1	TRBV9	-	TGTGCCAGCAGCGTAGCGCCGGCTACGGCCTACAATGAGCAGTTCTTC	CASSVAPATAYNEQFF
-	TRBJ1-5	TRBV12-3/TRBV12-4	-	TGTGCCAGCAGTTTCGCGGGGAGTCAGCCCCAGCATTTT	CASSFAGSQPQHF
-	TRBJ1-1	TRBV5-1	many	TGCGCCAGCAGCCTGGACACAGCTGAAGCTTTCTTT	CASSLDTAEAFF
-	TRBJ2-3	TRBV15	-	TGTGCCACCAGCAGGTCTATCACAGATACGCAGTATTTT	CATSRSITDTQYF
-	TRBJ1-6	TRBV7-9	few	TGTGCCAGCAGTCGGGGGACGGCGAGGAATTCACCCCTCCACTTT	CASSRGTARNSPLHF
TRBD1	TRBJ2-7	TRBV6-2/TRBV6-3	few	TGTGCCAGCACCCTTTCCGGGACAGGGGGCGTCGAGCAGTACTTC	CASTLSGTGGVEQYF
-	TRBJ1-1	TRBV12-3/TRBV12-4	few	TGTGCCAGCAGTTTAGATCGCGGGGCGGCTTTCTTT	CASSLDRGAAFF
TRBD1	TRBJ2-2	TRBV20-1	-	TGCAGTGCTAGTGACCCGGGACAGGGGGCTTCCGGGGAGCTGTTTTTT	CSASDPGQGASGELFF
-	TRBJ2-1	TRBV9	-	TGTGCCAGCGAACTCGAGTTAGATTGGGATGAGCAGTTCTTC	CASELELDWDEQFF
-	TRBJ2-3	TRBV11-1	-	TGTGCCAGCAGCCCGGACACGGGTTATAGCACAGATACGCAGTATTTT	CASSPDTGYSTDTQYF
-	TRBJ2-5	TRBV11-2	few	TGTGCCAGCAGCTTTCCGCGTACTAGCCGAACACAAGAGACCCAGTACTTC	CASSFPRTSRTQETQYF
TRBD2	TRBJ2-5	TRBV11-2	few	TGTGCCAGCAGCTCGGGTCTAGCGGGGGCGCGGGAGACCCAGTACTTC	CASSSGLAGARETQYF
TRBD2	TRBJ2-5	TRBV24-1	-	TGTGCCACCAGCGATCGAGGCGGGGGAGGAGAGACCCAGTACTTC	CATSDRGGGGETQYF
-	TRBJ2-5	TRBV10-3	-	TGTGCCATCAGTGTAGAGAAGCAGGCGAGGGTGGAGACCCAGTACTTC	CAISVEKQARVETQYF
-	TRBJ2-5	TRBV6-1	once	TGTGCCAGCAGTGCCGAGGCACAAGAGACCCAGTACTTC	CASSAEAQETQYF
TRBD2	TRBJ2-2	TRBV28	few	TGTGCCAGCAGTTCCGGGACTAGCGGTGGCGGGGAGCTGTTTTTT	CASSSGTSGGGELFF
TRBD2	TRBJ2-3	TRBV3-1	few	TGTGCCAGCGGACTAGCGGGGACCTTCACAGATACGCAGTATTTT	CASGLAGTFTDTQYF
-	TRBJ1-2	TRBV21-1	-	TGTGCCAGCAGCAAAGAAACTCCGGGGGCGAACTATGGCTACACCTTC	CASSKETPGANYGYTF
-	TRBJ2-7	TRBV3-1	-	TGTGCCAGCAGCCAAGGAAGCCCTTCCGTTTACGAGCAGTACTTC	CASSQGSPSVYEQYF
-	TRBJ2-3	TRBV23-1	-	TGCGCCAGCAGTCAATCGTCTGATACGCAGTATTTT	CASSQSSDTQYF
TRBD1	TRBJ1-2	TRBV20-1	-	TGCAGTGCAACGTATCAGGGGGCGATCGGCTACACCTTC	CSATYQGAIGYTF
TRBD2	TRBJ2-3	TRBV7-3	-	TGTGCCAGCCGGGCAAGCGGGAGAGCGGATACGCAGTATTTT	CASRASGRADTQYF
-	TRBJ2-7	TRBV9	-	TGTGCCAGCAGCGTAGGGCAGGAAATCTACGAGCAGTACTTC	CASSVGQEIYEQYF
-	TRBJ2-7	TRBV18	-	TGTGCCAGCTCATCGTCCTTCAGGGAGCAGTACTTC	CASSSSFREQYF
-	TRBJ2-5	TRBV19	few	TGTGCCAGTAGTATTGTGGTGGGGGAGACCCAGTACTTC	CASSIVVGETQYF
-	TRBJ2-1	TRBV7-2	few	TGTGCCAGCAGCTTAAGGGGAATAGCGAGCAATGAGCAGTTCTTC	CASSLRGIASNEQFF
-	TRBJ2-3	TRBV5-5	-	TGTGCCAGCAGCTTGGACAATATAGATACGCAGTATTTT	CASSLDNIDTQYF
-	TRBJ2-7	TRBV11-1	few	TGTGCCAGCAGCTACTCAGCGGGCGGTACCTACGAGCAGTACTTC	CASSYSAGGTYEQYF
-	TRBJ2-3	TRBV3-1	-	TGTGCCAGCAGTGCCTCAGGGGATACGCAGTATTTT	CASSASGDTQYF
TRBD2	TRBJ2-1	TRBV7-2	few	TGTGCCAGCAGCCGCCCGCCGACTAGCGGTTACAATGAGCAGTTCTTC	CASSRPPTSGYNEQFF
TRBD1	TRBJ1-2	TRBV19	-	TGTGCCAGTAGGGGGGACAGCTATGGCTACACCTTC	CASRGDSYGYTF
-	TRBJ2-7	TRBV9	-	TGTGCCAGCAGCGGAAGACGGCCCGGCGAGCAGTACTTC	CASSGRRPGEQYF
-	TRBJ2-1	TRBV4-1	-	TGCGCCAGCAGCCTTTTCCTAAGCAATGAGCAGTTCTTC	CASSLFLSNEQFF
TRBD1	TRBJ2-6	TRBV9	few	TGTGCCAGCAGCTTCAACAGGGGCGCTGGGGCCAACGTCCTGACTTTC	CASSFNRGAGANVLTF
-	TRBJ1-3	TRBV5-1	-	TGCGCCAGCAGCCCGACCCAGGGGACTGGAAACACCATATATTTT	CASSPTQGTGNTIYF
-	TRBJ2-1	TRBV3-1	few	TGTGCCAGCAGCCAAGTATTCCTTCAGGGGTCCTACAATGAGCAGTTCTTC	CASSQVFLQGSYNEQFF